This TCR beta chain was identified during a study of blood T cell repertoires in COVID-19. The overall study: PBMCs, B-cell-depleted T cells, or T cells were the source of the cDNA or gDNA that made up the material.

This clone was picked up a small number of times. Per the germline V gene, CDR1 is SEHNR and CDR2 is FQNEAQ (reference sequence). CDR3 length equals 16 residues. Unmatched junction bases numbered 12, after V lost 5 bases and J lost 3 bases. In the study's own analysis: Estimation of nucleated cell counts was performed using reference gene primer amplification. Some clones are missing from TCRdb's copy, which holds only in-frame ones; the method was immunoSEQ multiplex PCR. The DNA gave D and trimming, while V, J and clone size come from that table. The data show 70,000 to 100,000 clones, with 70% to 85% seen just once and around 23% held by the top ten.

Sequencing input: peripheral blood. The chain recombines TRBV7-9 with TRBJ1-1; the match to TRBD1 covers 7 bases. The TCR originated in a woman aged 55-69 years in a cohort sampled during active or convalescent COVID-19. In DNA form, the CDR3 reads TGTGCCAGCAGCCGACAGGGAGGTCAAGTTTACACTGAAGCTTTCTTT. Amino acid sequence: CASSRQGGQVYTEAFF. Looking up the rest from reference TRBV7-9 and TRBJ1-1 gives the full variable domain: DTGVSQNPRHKITKRGQNVTFRCDPISEHNRLYWYRQTLGQGPEFLTYFQNEAQLEKSRLLSDRFSAERPKGSFSTLEIQRTEQGDSAMYLCASSRQGGQVYTEAFFGQGTRLTVV.